The 14 T cell receptor beta chains below all came from one sample that was sequenced in a study of blood T cell repertoires in COVID-19. TCRdb's table, derived via immunoSEQ multiplex PCR, lists solely in-frame clones and lacks some. The repertoire holds roughly 220,000 clones, with just over 85% as singletons. The source material was PBMCs or T cells enriched from blood (not recorded which). These TCRs come from a woman aged 40 to 55 with acute COVID-19.

This clone was observed a single time. The chain is built from TRBV7-9 and TRBJ2-7; the D gene is possibly TRBD2 (5 bases). The CDR3 runs to 14 residues. V was shortened by 0 bases and J by 5 bases, with 11 bases between the two germline ends. CDR1 SEHNR and CDR2 FQNEAQ come from the germline V gene (reference sequence). The CDR3, as DNA: TGTGCCAGCAGCTTAGCGTCCGGGGTCCACGAGCAGTACTTC. Its protein is CASSLASGVHEQYF.

This clone was recorded once. This chain connects TRBV7-9 to TRBJ2-6; D might be TRBD1 (5 bases). Germline V lookup: CDR1 SEHNR, CDR2 FQNEAQ (reference sequence). Trimming pared 1 base from V and 0 bases from J, leaving 10 bases between. This CDR3 contains 17 residues. The CDR3 DNA sequence: TGTGCCAGCAGCTTAGAACACAGGCCCTCTGGGGCCAACGTCCTGACTTTC. Its translation is CASSLEHRPSGANVLTF.

This sequence joins TRBV27 and TRBJ2-7, with TRBD2 matching over 11 bases. The CDR3 extends over 15 amino acids. Per germline, CDR1 MNHEY and CDR2 SMNVEV (reference sequence). The V segment lost 8 bases and the J segment 2 bases; nucleotides outside the gene matches: 8. CDR3 sequence (DNA): TGTGCCAGCGGGAAGACTAGCGGGACGGCCTACGAGCAGTACTTC. This encodes CASGKTSGTAYEQYF.

The V and J genes are TRBV7-6 and TRBJ2-6; perhaps TRBD1 as D (5 bases). CDR3 length: 18 residues. CDR1 is SGHVS and CDR2 is FNYEAQ in the germline V gene. Between the trimmed V and J ends, which lost 5 bases and 2 bases, there was a span of 19 bases. Here the CDR3 reads CASSPYLVTGTGANVLTF. The CDR3 nucleotides are TGTGCCAGCAGCCCTTATCTAGTAACAGGTACTGGGGCCAACGTCCTGACTTTC.

This chain joins TRBV18 and TRBJ2-1, with a possible D match to TRBD2 (6 bases). The CDR3 runs 18 residues. V was shortened by 3 bases and J by 6 bases, with 24 bases between the two germline ends. The germline CDR1 and CDR2 sequences are KGHSH and LQKENI. CDR3 nucleotide sequence: TGTGCCAGCTCACCCTACATGGGGGGAGTTAGCGTTAGCAATGAGCAGTTCTTC. This translates into CASSPYMGGVSVSNEQFF. Full variable domain (outside the CDR3, taken from reference TRBV18 and TRBJ2-1): NAGVMQNPRHLVRRRGQEARLRCSPMKGHSHVYWYRQLPEEGLKFMVYLQKENIIDESGMPKERFSAEFPKEGPSILRIQQVVRGDSAAYFCASSPYMGGVSVSNEQFFGPGTRLTVL.

This clone appeared a single time. The rearrangement joins TRBV27 to TRBJ2-1; 7 nucleotides align to TRBD2. The V gene's germline CDR1 is MNHEY and CDR2 SMNVEV (reference sequence). Trimming took 5 bases from V and 5 from J; bases not matched to a gene: 27. The CDR3 has 21 amino acids. The CDR3 loop is CASSRLGVKSLSGARNNEQFF. For the CDR3, the DNA is TGTGCCAGCAGTCGATTGGGGGTGAAGTCTTTGAGCGGGGCGCGTAACAATGAGCAGTTCTTC.

The rearrangement uses TRBV20-1 and TRBJ2-7; weak D call: TRBD1 (6 bases). Trimming cost V 4 bases and J 6 bases, with 10 bases left between them. The CDR3 runs to 11 residues. Germline V gene sequence: CDR1 DFQATT, CDR2 SNEGSKA (reference sequence). The CDR3: CSAKKQGEQYF. The DNA for the CDR3 is TGCAGTGCTAAGAAACAGGGCGAGCAGTACTTC.

This chain connects TRBV4-1 to TRBJ1-4, with D perhaps TRBD1 (6 bases). V lost 4 bases and J 6 bases, leaving 18 bases between the germline ends. This CDR3 is 16 amino acids long. Germline CDR1 MGHRA, CDR2 YSYEKL. The DNA for the CDR3 is TGCGCCAGCAGCCTCTCCGGACAGCGATGGGATGAAAAACTGTTTTTT. Encoded protein: CASSLSGQRWDEKLFF.

V usage is TRBV28 and J usage is TRBJ1-5; 7 nucleotides line up with TRBD1. Germline V CDR1 and CDR2: MDHEN, SYDVKM. The V and J ends lost 3 bases and 4 bases, in that order; junction bases with no gene match: 6. The CDR3 has 15 amino acids. The CDR3 nucleotides read TGTGCCAGCAGTTTTTACGACAGGGAGAATCAGCCCCAGCATTTT. It encodes CASSFYDRENQPQHF.

The rearrangement uses TRBV6-5 and TRBJ1-2, with D perhaps matching TRBD1 (6 bases). This CDR3 has 15 amino acids. Trimming stripped 5 bases from V and 13 bases from J, with 26 bases between. Germline assignment: CDR1 MNHEY and CDR2 SVGAGI. In DNA form, the CDR3 reads TGTGCCAGCAGTCCGGAATCAAATAACAGGGCCGGACGCACCTTC. Translation: CASSPESNNRAGRTF.

V usage is TRBV15 and J usage is TRBJ2-7; TRBD2 might be the D (5 bases). This CDR3 region has 15 residues. Trimming removed 5 bases at V and 3 bases at J, with 17 bases between. The V gene's germline CDR1 is LNHNV and CDR2 YYDKDF (reference sequence). CDR3 amino acids: CATSLGGGMGYEQYF. In nucleotides, the CDR3 is TGTGCCACCAGCCTCGGAGGAGGTATGGGCTACGAGCAGTACTTC.

V usage is TRBV5-8 and J usage is TRBJ1-5, with 7 positions matching TRBD1. The CDR3 spans 14 residues. Trimming took 2 bases from V and 4 from J; bases not matched to a gene: 3. The V gene's germline CDR1 is SGHTS and CDR2 YDEGEE. CDR3 nucleotides: TGTGCCAGCAGCTTCGGCAGGGGGAATCAGCCCCAGCATTTT. Translated, it gives CASSFGRGNQPQHF.

The DNA of the CDR3 is TGTGCCAGCAGTTTCGGGTCAGCGGGAGGGCTAGAGACCCAGTACTTC. Amino acid sequence: CASSFGSAGGLETQYF. The chain joins TRBV28 to TRBJ2-5; 10 nucleotides line up with TRBD2. After removal of 3 bases from V and 4 bases from J, the junction contained 8 bases not matched to a gene. Germline assignment: CDR1 MDHEN and CDR2 SYDVKM. The CDR3 length is 16 residues.

The CDR3 reads CASRGQGSHYEQYF. CDR3 nucleotides: TGTGCCAGCAGAGGGCAGGGCAGTCACTACGAGCAGTACTTC. The chain recombines TRBV6-5 with TRBJ2-7; D may be TRBD1 (5 bases). The CDR3 contains 14 residues. Deletions cut 6 bases from V and 3 bases from J, with 15 bases between. Looked up from germline, CDR1 is MNHEY and CDR2 is SVGAGI.